The 13 T cell receptor beta chains reported below all come from one sample, sequenced in a study of tumor-infiltrating lymphocytes in primary liver carcinoma. RNA and DNA were co-extracted from around 20-30 mg of unsorted bulk tissue. The investigators made TCR beta cDNA from approximately 510 ng total RNA, using a constant-region primer. For TCR beta, libraries were produced by three nested multiplex PCR rounds using slightly modified ARM-PCR. The first two PCR rounds used TRBV1-TRBV30 primers with a Cbeta primer, nine to ten cycles each. TCRdb processed the multiplex PCR reads anew with MiXCR; each CDR3 protein has one entry. This table holds some 51,000 distinct CDR3 sequences, 70% to 80% found once. Sequencing was done on a sample of liver tumor tissue from sampling region 3. The subset was: tumor region T3, left-lateral pole. The receptors were sampled from a middle-aged man with primary liver carcinoma and hepatitis B virus infection.

Remarks on this clonotype: A read error may account for a junction end that differs from germline. The chain carries TRBV7-2 and TRBJ2-4; no firm D call. There are 14 residues in the CDR3. Germline values: CDR1 SGHTA, CDR2 FQGNSA. The DNA of the CDR3 is TGTGCTAGCAGCTTAAGGGCCGTAGGTAGCATTCAGTACTTC. This codes for CASSLRAVGSIQYF.

The V and J genes are TRBV19 and TRBJ1-2, with TRBD1 matching 7 bases. CDR3 size: 13 residues. Germline lookup yields CDR1 LNHDA and CDR2 SQIVND (reference sequence). Trimming at V came to 7 bases and at J to 8 bases, leaving 10 bases not matched to a gene. CDR3 protein: CASKGRGQDGYTF. CDR3 sequence (DNA): TGTGCCAGTAAGGGGAGGGGGCAAGACGGCTACACCTTC.

To note about this clonotype: At one boundary the junction diverges from the germline segment, which might be a read error. The chain employs TRBV6-5 and TRBJ2-5; D is uncertain. The CDR3 extends over 14 amino acids. In germline, CDR1 is MNHEY, CDR2 SVGAGI. CDR3: CASSCRTTKETQYF. Written as DNA, the CDR3 is TGTGCCAGCAGTTGCCGTACTACGAAAGAGACTCAGTACTTC.

Of note for this clonotype: One end of the junction is discordant with germline, which a read error may explain. V and J are TRBV6-5 and TRBJ2-7; D may be TRBD2 (6 bases). The CDR3 contains 14 residues. Germline V lookup: CDR1 MNHEY, CDR2 SVGAGI. CDR3 DNA sequence: TGTGCTTCCAGGCCGGAGGGACCAGCCTACGAGCAATACTTC. This sequence encodes CASRPEGPAYEQYF.

The chain carries TRBV29-1 and TRBJ2-1; possibly TRBD2 for D (6 bases). From germline, CDR1 is SQVTM and CDR2 ANQGSEA. This CDR3 is 15 amino acids long. Trimming removed 4 bases at V and 8 bases at J, with 21 bases between. The CDR3 region is CSVGNLSGVYDEQFF. CDR3 nucleotides: TGCAGCGTTGGTAACCTATCGGGGGTGTACGATGAGCAGTTCTTC.

The chain carries TRBV4-2 and TRBJ2-1; D may be TRBD2 (6 bases). The CDR3 sequence is 19 residues long. CDR1 is LGHNA and CDR2 is YNFKEQ in the germline V gene. The V gene lost 1 base and the J gene lost 9 bases, with 28 bases spanning the gap. The CDR3 here is CASSQATGREHNPNREQFF. In nucleotides, the CDR3 is TGTGCCAGCAGCCAAGCAACGGGGCGGGAACACAACCCAAATCGTGAGCAGTTCTTC.

J is TRBJ1-5 and V is TRBV5-1, with D hard to call. V lost 4 bases and J lost 5, with 16 bases in between. Germline V gene sequence: CDR1 SGHRS, CDR2 YFSETQ. The CDR3 is made up of 15 amino acids. The CDR3 spells CASSVGTWTDQPQHF. As DNA, the CDR3 is TGCGCCAGCAGCGTGGGAACATGGACGGATCAGCCCCAGCATTTT. Looking up the rest from reference TRBV5-1 and TRBJ1-5 gives the full variable domain: KAGVTQTPRYLIKTRGQQVTLSCSPISGHRSVSWYQQTPGQGLQFLFEYFSETQRNKGNFPGRFSGRQFSNSRSEMNVSTLELGDSALYLCASSVGTWTDQPQHFGDGTRLSIL.

About this clonotype: One end of the junction does not line up with germline, which may come from a read error. The V call is TRBV6-5, the J call TRBJ2-7; D possibly corresponds to TRBD1 (6 bases). Germline V gene sequence: CDR1 MNHEY, CDR2 SVGAGI. The CDR3 runs to 14 residues. Here the CDR3 reads CASSYFMQGYEQYF. The CDR3, as DNA: TGTGCCAGTAGTTACTTTATGCAGGGGTACGAGCAGTACTTC.

As concerns this clonotype: Given the absence of the conserved phenylalanine or tryptophan at the CDR3 end, a read error is likely. The genes are TRBV29-1 and TRBJ2-1; weak D call: TRBD1 (6 bases). The CDR3 spans 14 residues. From germline, CDR1 is SQVTM and CDR2 ANQGSEA. V shed 7 bases and J shed 3 bases, with 16 bases lying between them. Here the CDR3 reads CSAVSVTGYNEQFI. The CDR3 DNA sequence: TGCAGCGCCGTCTCCGTGACAGGCTACAATGAGCAGTTCATC.

The J gene is TRBJ2-3, the V gene TRBV29-1; TRBD2 matches 9 bases. V lost 1 base, J lost 2 bases, and 7 bases stayed unmatched. Germline V CDR1 and CDR2: SQVTM, ANQGSEA. The CDR3 loop spans 16 amino acids. CDR3 in amino acids: CSVEAVASGDTDTQYF. In nucleotides, the CDR3 is TGCAGCGTTGAAGCGGTGGCTAGCGGGGACACAGATACGCAGTATTTT.

This clonotype was observed a single time. This may be a read error, as it is one base from a much larger clone. J is TRBJ2-5 and V is TRBV5-1; 8 positions agree with TRBD2. CDR3 length: 14 residues. Germline V gives CDR1 SGHRS, CDR2 YFSETQ. CDR3 residues: CASSFSSGSEIQYF. The CDR3 DNA reads TGCGCCAGCAGCTTTTCCAGCGGGAGCGAGATCCAGTACTTC.

To note about this clonotype: Its ends do not fully match the called genes, so a read error is possible. This rearrangement joins TRBV11-2 to TRBJ1-1, with 9 bases matching TRBD1. The germline CDR1 and CDR2 sequences are SGHAT and FQNNGV. The CDR3 has 14 amino acids. In DNA, the CDR3 is TGCGCCGGCGGCCTACAGACAGGGGGCACTGAAGCTTTCTTT. Protein sequence: CAGGLQTGGTEAFF.

A note on this clonotype: At one boundary the junction diverges from the germline segment, which might be a read error. The chain employs TRBV4-1 and TRBJ2-3, with D possibly TRBD1 on 5 matching bases. The CDR3 runs to 16 residues. The germline CDR1 and CDR2 sequences are MGHRA and YSYEKL. The CDR3 loop is CASSHAKMCGADTQYF. Here the CDR3 DNA reads TGCGCCAGCAGCCATGCCAAAATGTGTGGGGCAGATACACAGTATTTT.